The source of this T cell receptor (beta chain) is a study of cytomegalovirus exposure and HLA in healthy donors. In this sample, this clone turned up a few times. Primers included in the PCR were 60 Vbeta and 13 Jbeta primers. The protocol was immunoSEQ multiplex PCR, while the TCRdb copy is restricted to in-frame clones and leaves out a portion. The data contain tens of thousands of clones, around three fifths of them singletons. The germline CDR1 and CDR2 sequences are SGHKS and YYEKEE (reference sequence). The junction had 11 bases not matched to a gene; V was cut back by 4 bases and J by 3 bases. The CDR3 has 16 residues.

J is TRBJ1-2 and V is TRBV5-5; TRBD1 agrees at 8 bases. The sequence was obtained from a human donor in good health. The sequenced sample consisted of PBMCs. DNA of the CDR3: TGTGCCAGCAGCCCGGGGATGGGACAGGCTTACTATGGCTACACCTTC. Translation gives CASSPGMGQAYYGYTF.